This T cell receptor (beta chain) was profiled in a study of shared clonotypes between healthy human individuals. Study conclusions and caveats: Larger richness was generally estimated for naive than memory subsets.

Among the donors, all were Caucasian adults who lived in Nashville, Tennessee. This clone was observed a single time. The target antigen is unknown. Using immunoSEQ multiplex PCR, the repertoire was profiled, and TCRdb retains in-frame clones only, with some absent. The sample lists about 1 million clones, approximately 78% occurring once. This CDR3 contains 13 residues. Germline trimming cut 7 bases from V and 9 bases from J; bases unmatched to any gene: 8. Germline V CDR1 and CDR2: SGHVS, FQNEAQ. This receptor was obtained from a man between 18 and 29 years old in good health. Some clones in this sample may be carry-over from other donors' samples. Sequencing input: memory CD4+ T cells from PBMCs. Subset denoted: CD45RA-negative fraction. The chain couples TRBV7-8 to TRBJ2-1; 8 bases align to TRBD2. The CDR3 here is CASTREGLGEQFF. CDR3 sequence (DNA): TGTGCCAGCACTCGGGAGGGCCTAGGTGAGCAGTTCTTC. The variable domain in full, with the rest retrieved from reference TRBV7-8 and TRBJ2-1, is GAGVSQSPRYKVAKRGQDVALRCDPISGHVSLFWYQQALGQGPEFLTYFQNEAQLDKSGLPSDRFFAERPEGSVSTLKIQRTQQEDSAVYLCASTREGLGEQFFGPGTRLTVL.